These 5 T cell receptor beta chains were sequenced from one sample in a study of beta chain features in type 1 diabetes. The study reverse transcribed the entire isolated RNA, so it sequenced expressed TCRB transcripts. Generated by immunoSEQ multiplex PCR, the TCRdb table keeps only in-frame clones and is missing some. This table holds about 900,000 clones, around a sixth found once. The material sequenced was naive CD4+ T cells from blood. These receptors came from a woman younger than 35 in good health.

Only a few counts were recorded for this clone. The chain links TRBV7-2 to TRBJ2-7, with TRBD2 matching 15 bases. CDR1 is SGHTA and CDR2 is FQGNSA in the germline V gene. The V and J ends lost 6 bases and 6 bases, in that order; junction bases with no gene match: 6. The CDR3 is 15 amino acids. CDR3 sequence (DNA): TGTGCCAGCAGGCAACCGGGACTAGCGGGGGGCGAGCAGTACTTC. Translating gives CASRQPGLAGGEQYF.

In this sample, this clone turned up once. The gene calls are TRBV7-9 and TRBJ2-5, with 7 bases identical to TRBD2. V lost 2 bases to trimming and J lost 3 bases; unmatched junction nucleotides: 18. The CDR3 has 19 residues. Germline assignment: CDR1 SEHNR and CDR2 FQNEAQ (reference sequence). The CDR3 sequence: CASSLSRLAGERIEETQYF. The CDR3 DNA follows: TGTGCCAGCAGCTTAAGTCGTTTGGCGGGGGAGAGGATAGAAGAGACCCAGTACTTC.

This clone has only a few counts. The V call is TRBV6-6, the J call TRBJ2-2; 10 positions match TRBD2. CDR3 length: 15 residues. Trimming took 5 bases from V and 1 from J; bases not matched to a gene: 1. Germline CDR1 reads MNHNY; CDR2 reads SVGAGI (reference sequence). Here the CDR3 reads CASSRTSGNTGELFF. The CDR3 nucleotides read TGTGCCAGCAGTCGGACTAGCGGGAACACCGGGGAGCTGTTTTTT.

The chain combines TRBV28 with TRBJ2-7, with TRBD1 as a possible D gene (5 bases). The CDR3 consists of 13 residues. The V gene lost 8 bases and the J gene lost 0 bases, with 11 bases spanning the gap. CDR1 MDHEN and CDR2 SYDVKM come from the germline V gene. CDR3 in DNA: TGTGCCAGCCAAGCAGGGTCCTCCTACGAGCAGTACTTC. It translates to CASQAGSSYEQYF.

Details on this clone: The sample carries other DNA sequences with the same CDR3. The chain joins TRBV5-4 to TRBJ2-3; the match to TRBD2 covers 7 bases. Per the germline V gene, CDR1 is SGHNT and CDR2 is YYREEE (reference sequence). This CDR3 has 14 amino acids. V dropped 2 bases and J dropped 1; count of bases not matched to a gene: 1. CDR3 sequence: CASSLREGTDTQYF. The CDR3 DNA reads TGTGCCAGCAGCTTACGGGAGGGCACAGATACGCAGTATTTT.